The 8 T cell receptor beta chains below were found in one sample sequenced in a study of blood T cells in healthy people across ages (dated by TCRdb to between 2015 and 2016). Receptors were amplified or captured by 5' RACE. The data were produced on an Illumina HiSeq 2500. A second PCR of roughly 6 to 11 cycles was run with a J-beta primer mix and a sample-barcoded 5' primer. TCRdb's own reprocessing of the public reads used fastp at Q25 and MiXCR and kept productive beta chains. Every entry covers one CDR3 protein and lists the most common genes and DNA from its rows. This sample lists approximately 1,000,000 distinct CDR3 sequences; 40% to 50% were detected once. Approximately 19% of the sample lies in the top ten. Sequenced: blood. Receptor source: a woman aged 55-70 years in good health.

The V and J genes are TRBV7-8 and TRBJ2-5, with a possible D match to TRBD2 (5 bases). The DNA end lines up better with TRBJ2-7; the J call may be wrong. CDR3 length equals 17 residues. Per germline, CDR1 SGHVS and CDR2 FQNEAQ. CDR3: CASSLVPPEDWTYEQYF. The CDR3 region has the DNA TGTGCCAGCAGCTTAGTGCCCCCGGAGGACTGGACCTACGAGCAGTACTTC.

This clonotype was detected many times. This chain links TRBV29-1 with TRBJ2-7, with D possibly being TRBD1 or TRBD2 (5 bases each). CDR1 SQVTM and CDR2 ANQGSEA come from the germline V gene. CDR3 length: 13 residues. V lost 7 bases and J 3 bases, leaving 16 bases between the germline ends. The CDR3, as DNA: TGCAGCGCACAGGACTCATTGGGCTACGAGCAGTACTTC. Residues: CSAQDSLGYEQYF.

CDR3 coding DNA: TGTGCCAGCATCGATAGCGGGAGGGTCTACGAGCAGTACTTC. It translates to CASIDSGRVYEQYF. The gene calls are TRBV7-4 and TRBJ2-7; TRBD2 aligns across 11 bases. This CDR3 is 14 amino acids long. Germline V CDR1 and CDR2: SGHVT, SQSDAQ. The V gene end was trimmed by 7 bases and the J gene end by 3 bases; junction bases not matched to a gene: 5.

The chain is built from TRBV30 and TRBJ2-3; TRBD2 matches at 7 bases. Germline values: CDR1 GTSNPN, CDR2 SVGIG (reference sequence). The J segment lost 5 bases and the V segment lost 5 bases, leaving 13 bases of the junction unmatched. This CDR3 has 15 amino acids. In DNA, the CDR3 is TGTGCCTGGGGAAGGGGCGCGGGAGAACTAGATACGCAGTATTTT. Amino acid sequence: CAWGRGAGELDTQYF.

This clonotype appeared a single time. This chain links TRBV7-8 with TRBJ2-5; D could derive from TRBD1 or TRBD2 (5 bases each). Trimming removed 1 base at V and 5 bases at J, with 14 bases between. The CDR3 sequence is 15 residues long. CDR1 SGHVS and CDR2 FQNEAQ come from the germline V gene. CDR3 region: CASSLGGWGRETQYF. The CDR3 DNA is TGTGCCAGCAGCTTAGGGGGGTGGGGTCGGGAGACCCAGTACTTC.

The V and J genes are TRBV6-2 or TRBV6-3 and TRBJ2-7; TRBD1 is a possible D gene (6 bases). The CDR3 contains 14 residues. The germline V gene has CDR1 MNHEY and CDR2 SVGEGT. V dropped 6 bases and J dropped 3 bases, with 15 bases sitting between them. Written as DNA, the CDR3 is TGTGCCAGCAGACTGACAGGAGGCGGCTACGAGCAGTACTTC. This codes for CASRLTGGGYEQYF.

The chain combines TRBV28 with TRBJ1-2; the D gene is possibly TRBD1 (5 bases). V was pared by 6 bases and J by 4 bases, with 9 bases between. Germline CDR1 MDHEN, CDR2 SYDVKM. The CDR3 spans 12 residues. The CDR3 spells CASRAGSYGYTF. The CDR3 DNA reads TGTGCCAGCAGGGCAGGGTCCTATGGCTACACCTTC.

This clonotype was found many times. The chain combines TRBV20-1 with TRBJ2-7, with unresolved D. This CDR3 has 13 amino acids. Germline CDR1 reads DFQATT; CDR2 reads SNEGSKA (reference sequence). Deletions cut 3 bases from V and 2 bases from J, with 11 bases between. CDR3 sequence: CSASLWGTYEQYF. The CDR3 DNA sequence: TGCAGTGCTAGCCTTTGGGGTACCTACGAGCAGTACTTC.